A single sample is the source of the 10 T cell receptor beta chains below, sequenced in a study of CD8+CD57+ T cells in acquired aplastic anemia. Template material for TCR beta VDJ and CDR3 profiling consisted of genomic DNA. In TCRdb, the reads were re-called with MiXCR into one record per CDR3 protein. Here the sample spans roughly 130,000 distinct CDR3 sequences, about half being singletons. Sequenced material: sorted CD4+, CD8+, or CD8+CD57+ T cells (not recorded which) from PBMCs. The receptors were gathered from a human donor in good health, serving as a control.

The genes are TRBV15 and TRBJ1-2, with D tentatively TRBD1 (5 bases). With 1 base removed from V and 2 bases from J, the gap between germline ends came to 8 bases. CDR1 and CDR2 (germline): LNHNV, YYDKDF (reference sequence). This CDR3 is 14 amino acids long. This CDR3 reads CATSRGGTNYGYTF. As DNA, the CDR3 is TGTGCCACCAGCAGAGGGGGGACGAACTATGGCTACACCTTC. Together with reference TRBV15 and TRBJ1-2, the CDR3 gives the full variable domain: DAMVIQNPRYQVTQFGKPVTLSCSQTLNHNVMYWYQQKSSQAPKLLFHYYDKDFNNEADTPDNFQSRRPNTSFCFLDIRSPGLGDTAMYLCATSRGGTNYGYTFGSGTRLTVV.

The V call is TRBV5-1, the J call TRBJ2-3; 12 bases match TRBD1. V lost 4 bases to trimming and J lost 3 bases; unmatched junction nucleotides: 3. CDR1 and CDR2 (germline): SGHRS, YFSETQ. The CDR3 consists of 15 residues. CDR3 DNA: TGCGCCAGCAGCGGGGACAGGGGGCGAACAGATACGCAGTATTTT. This translates into CASSGDRGRTDTQYF.

As regards this clonotype: One base away lies a much larger clone, so this may be a sequencing read error. V gene TRBV2 combines with J gene TRBJ2-1; D is uncertain. The V and J ends lost 6 bases and 10 bases respectively, with 7 bases between them. Germline lookup yields CDR1 SNHLY and CDR2 FYNNEI. This CDR3 spans 10 amino acids. The CDR3 coding sequence is TGTGCCAGCAGGTGGAACGAGCAGTTCTTC. Amino acid sequence: CASRWNEQFF.

As regards this clonotype: At one end, the junction sequence differs from germline, possibly due to a read error. This chain connects TRBV7-2 to TRBJ2-7, with TRBD1 identical over 7 bases. The CDR3 totals 13 residues. The V gene's germline CDR1 is SGHTA and CDR2 FQGNSA. The CDR3 is CASSLGTACEQYF. The CDR3 DNA follows: TGCGCCAGCAGCTTAGGGACAGCCTGCGAGCAGTACTTC.

This clonotype occurred many times. The chain joins TRBV7-9 to TRBJ1-4, with D possibly TRBD1 on 5 matching bases. Germline V CDR1 and CDR2: SEHNR, FQNEAQ (reference sequence). The length of the CDR3 is 16 residues. V lost 5 bases and J lost 4, with 17 bases in between. CDR3 loop: CASSPISRGLNEKLFF. DNA of the CDR3: TGTGCCAGCAGCCCTATATCGCGGGGACTTAATGAAAAACTGTTTTTT.

In its sample, this clonotype was seen many times. The chain couples TRBV20-1 to TRBJ2-2; D is unresolved. The V and J ends lost 0 bases and 1 base respectively, with 0 bases between them. CDR1 is DFQATT and CDR2 is SNEGSKA in the germline V gene (reference sequence). The CDR3 consists of 12 residues. CDR3 sequence reads: CSARENTGELFF. As DNA, the CDR3 is TGCAGTGCTAGAGAGAACACCGGGGAGCTGTTTTTT.

With respect to this clonotype: The conserved closing phenylalanine or tryptophan is absent in this CDR3, likely reflecting a read error. This sequence joins TRBV29-1 and TRBJ2-3; TRBD1 agrees at 7 bases. The CDR3 runs to 15 residues. J was trimmed by 2 bases and V by 4 bases; bases with no gene match: 9. Germline-derived CDR1 and CDR2 are SQVTM and ANQGSEA. The CDR3: CSVGGTAIHTDTQYL. As DNA, the CDR3 is TGCAGCGTTGGAGGGACAGCAATACACACAGATACGCAGTATCTT.

The gene calls are TRBV9 and TRBJ2-3; TRBD1 agrees at 12 bases. Germline CDR1 is SGDLS and CDR2 is YYNGEE. CDR3 length: 16 residues. V dropped 4 bases and J dropped 3; count of bases not matched to a gene: 6. The CDR3 is CASSPRDRGRTDTQYF. CDR3 nucleotides: TGTGCCAGCAGCCCCCGGGACAGGGGGCGGACAGATACGCAGTATTTT.

Note on this clonotype: Possible read error: a much larger clone is one base away. The rearrangement uses TRBV7-2 and TRBJ1-4; 7 nucleotides align to TRBD1. Germline V gene data show CDR1 as SGHTA and CDR2 as FQGNSA. V dropped 5 bases and J dropped 7; count of bases not matched to a gene: 7. This CDR3 is 14 amino acids long. CDR3 loop: CTSSRQGSSEKLFF. The CDR3 region has the DNA TGTACCAGCAGCCGACAGGGTTCCTCTGAAAAACTGTTTTTT.

This clonotype was seen repeatedly, ten times or more. The chain joins TRBV6-5 to TRBJ1-3; no clear D gene. This CDR3 has 17 amino acids. V was trimmed by 0 bases and J by 0 bases, leaving 12 bases between them. In germline, CDR1 is MNHEY, CDR2 SVGAGI. The CDR3 protein is CASSYSSGPSSGNTIYF. The CDR3 nucleotides are TGTGCCAGCAGTTACTCGAGTGGTCCCTCCTCTGGAAACACCATATATTTT.